The rows below give T cell receptor beta chains drawn from one sample of a study of vaccination effects on CD4 cells after COVID-19. Repertoires were generated with immunoSEQ multiplex PCR, while TCRdb's copy carries only in-frame clones and drops some. The sample consists of around 83,000 clones, 74% of them appearing once. Antigen specificity for these receptors is unknown. Sample: CD4+ T cells from PBMCs cultured with HCoV-229E spike peptides, taken before COVID-19 vaccination. These receptors were obtained from a human donor who received a COVID-19 vaccine. The CDR3 runs from the conserved cysteine through the conserved F or W. Each record gives: D gene, V gene, clone size, J gene, CDR3 DNA, CDR3 protein. A D gene is named only where the DNA matches it firmly. The size of a clone is reported for some rows only, either as once, few or many, or as a class for expanded clones.

D: NA
V: TRBV9
size: NA
J: TRBJ1-2
DNA: TGTGCCAGCAGCGTAGAGGCAGGGGTGGGATATGGCTACACCTTC
CDR3: CASSVEAGVGYGYTF

D: TRBD1
V: TRBV7-2
size: NA
J: TRBJ2-5
DNA: TGTGCCAGCAGCTTAGATCGTCAGGGGGCCAGCCCGGCCCGGGAGACCCAGTACTTC
CDR3: CASSLDRQGASPARETQYF

D: NA
V: TRBV6-5
size: NA
J: TRBJ1-1
DNA: TGTGCCAGCAGGGCACAGACAGTGAACACTGAAGCTTTCTTT
CDR3: CASRAQTVNTEAFF

D: NA
V: TRBV4-1
size: once
J: TRBJ2-6
DNA: TGCGCCAGCAGCCAAGAAGGCGGCCTTTACTCTGGGGCCAACGTCCTGACTTTC
CDR3: CASSQEGGLYSGANVLTF

D: NA
V: TRBV14
size: few
J: TRBJ1-6
DNA: TGTGCCAGCAGCCAAGATGCAGGGTTCGGCTCACCCCTCCACTTT
CDR3: CASSQDAGFGSPLHF

D: NA
V: TRBV10-3
size: NA
J: TRBJ1-3
DNA: TGTGCCATCAGTGCGGGGGTCGGAAACACCATATATTTT
CDR3: CAISAGVGNTIYF

D: NA
V: TRBV28
size: NA
J: TRBJ1-5
DNA: TGTGCCAGCGGGGAGGGCTACCCTAATTATCAGCCCCAGCATTTT
CDR3: CASGEGYPNYQPQHF

D: NA
V: TRBV6-5
size: few
J: TRBJ1-1
DNA: TGTGCCAGCAGAACCCCGGGACAGAACACTGAAGCTTTCTTT
CDR3: CASRTPGQNTEAFF

D: NA
V: TRBV2
size: NA
J: TRBJ2-3
DNA: TGTGCCAGCATTTTTGGGGGGAGCACAGATACGCAGTATTTT
CDR3: CASIFGGSTDTQYF

D: TRBD1
V: TRBV6-5
size: NA
J: TRBJ1-3
DNA: TGTGCCAGCACCGCCGACAGGGCTGGAAACACCATATATTTT
CDR3: CASTADRAGNTIYF

D: TRBD1
V: TRBV6-5
size: NA
J: TRBJ1-2
DNA: TGTGCCAGCTCAGTCCTCGGCAGGACAGGAGGCTACACCTTC
CDR3: CASSVLGRTGGYTF

D: NA
V: TRBV3-1/TRBV3-2
size: once
J: TRBJ2-3
DNA: TGTGCCAGCAGGCCCGGGACTCCCTCTCCTTCCACAGATACGCAGTATTTT
CDR3: CASRPGTPSPSTDTQYF

D: TRBD1
V: TRBV4-1
size: NA
J: TRBJ1-4
DNA: TGCGCCAGCAGCCAAGATTCGGGGACAGGGGAAGAAAAACTGTTTTTT
CDR3: CASSQDSGTGEEKLFF

D: NA
V: TRBV6-5
size: once
J: TRBJ2-2
DNA: TGTGCCAGCCGTAAGACAAACGGGGAGCTGTTTTTT
CDR3: CASRKTNGELFF

D: NA
V: TRBV30
size: NA
J: TRBJ1-2
DNA: TGTGCCTGGAGGGTAAAAGGCGGGGCTGGCTACACCTTC
CDR3: CAWRVKGGAGYTF

D: NA
V: TRBV5-8
size: NA
J: TRBJ1-1
DNA: TGTGCCAGCAGCTTACAGGAACGTCACACTGAAGCTTTCTTT
CDR3: CASSLQERHTEAFF

D: NA
V: TRBV6-2/TRBV6-3
size: NA
J: TRBJ1-4
DNA: TGTGCCAGCAGTTACCCACAGTCTAATGAAAAACTGTTTTTT
CDR3: CASSYPQSNEKLFF

D: NA
V: TRBV4-3
size: NA
J: TRBJ1-2
DNA: TGCGCCAGCAGCCAAGGACAGAACTATGGCTACACCTTC
CDR3: CASSQGQNYGYTF

D: TRBD1
V: TRBV24-1
size: NA
J: TRBJ2-3
DNA: TGTGCCACCAGTGATCCAGGGGGTGCTAGCACAGATACGCAGTATTTT
CDR3: CATSDPGGASTDTQYF

D: NA
V: TRBV18
size: NA
J: TRBJ1-5
DNA: TGTGCCAGCTCACGCTCAGGCCTAGAGGGGCAGCCCCAGCATTTT
CDR3: CASSRSGLEGQPQHF

D: NA
V: TRBV5-1
size: NA
J: TRBJ2-3
DNA: TGCGCCAGCAGCCTCAGGGGAGGTAGCACAGATACGCAGTATTTT
CDR3: CASSLRGGSTDTQYF

D: NA
V: TRBV6-1
size: NA
J: TRBJ1-6
DNA: TGTGCCAGCAGTGAAATCCCCGGGATAGCGACACCCCTCCACTTT
CDR3: CASSEIPGIATPLHF

D: NA
V: TRBV5-1
size: NA
J: TRBJ1-1
DNA: TGCGCCAGCAGCTTGGTGTTATGGCGGCAGGAAGCTTTCTTT
CDR3: CASSLVLWRQEAFF

D: NA
V: TRBV6-5
size: NA
J: TRBJ2-1
DNA: TGTGCCAGCAGTTACGGGGGGGCCAGATACAATGAGCAGTTCTTC
CDR3: CASSYGGARYNEQFF

D: TRBD1
V: TRBV6-4
size: NA
J: TRBJ1-3
DNA: TGTGCCAGCAACGGGGACAGACACAGTTACTCTGGAAACACCATATATTTT
CDR3: CASNGDRHSYSGNTIYF

D: TRBD1
V: TRBV6-4
size: NA
J: TRBJ1-2
DNA: TGTGCCAGCAGTGACTTTGCCAGGGGGCCGCCAAGTACCTTC
CDR3: CASSDFARGPPSTF

D: TRBD1
V: TRBV5-5
size: NA
J: TRBJ2-1
DNA: TGTGCCAGCAGCCATCAATGGGACAGGGGGCCAGGCGATGAGCAGTTCTTC
CDR3: CASSHQWDRGPGDEQFF

D: TRBD1
V: TRBV19
size: NA
J: TRBJ1-4
DNA: TGTGCCAGTAGTATAGGAGGGGGCGCAGAAAAACTGTTTTTT
CDR3: CASSIGGGAEKLFF

D: TRBD1
V: TRBV5-1
size: NA
J: TRBJ2-6
DNA: TGCGCCAGCAGCTTGATTCCCGGACAGGGCTTCTCTGGGGCCAACGTCCTGACTTTC
CDR3: CASSLIPGQGFSGANVLTF

D: NA
V: TRBV5-6
size: NA
J: TRBJ2-3
DNA: TGTGCCAGCAGCGCTCAAACCAGAACAGATACGCAGTATTTT
CDR3: CASSAQTRTDTQYF

D: NA
V: TRBV5-8
size: NA
J: TRBJ1-5
DNA: TGTGCCAGCAGATCGGTCAATGGCAATCAGCCCCAGCATTTT
CDR3: CASRSVNGNQPQHF

D: TRBD2
V: TRBV10-1
size: NA
J: TRBJ2-3
DNA: TGCGCCAGCAGTGAAGCGGGGGGGCCGACAGATACGCAGTATTTT
CDR3: CASSEAGGPTDTQYF

D: NA
V: TRBV2
size: NA
J: TRBJ1-1
DNA: TGTGCCAGCATGTTAGGCAGCTGGGATGAAGCTTTCTTT
CDR3: CASMLGSWDEAFF

D: TRBD1
V: TRBV6-1
size: NA
J: TRBJ1-2
DNA: TGTGCCAGCAGTGAATCGGGGGACAGCTATGGCTACACCTTC
CDR3: CASSESGDSYGYTF

D: NA
V: TRBV3-1/TRBV3-2
size: NA
J: TRBJ2-5
DNA: TGTGCCAGCAGCCAAATAGAGACCCAGTACTTC
CDR3: CASSQIETQYF

D: NA
V: TRBV29-1
size: once
J: TRBJ1-1
DNA: TGCAGCGTCAAGGGGGGCACTGAAGCTTTCTTT
CDR3: CSVKGGTEAFF

D: TRBD1
V: TRBV9
size: NA
J: TRBJ2-3
DNA: TGTGCCAGCAGCGAGGGACAGGGGGCCGCAGATACGCAGTATTTT
CDR3: CASSEGQGAADTQYF

D: NA
V: TRBV30
size: NA
J: TRBJ2-2
DNA: TGTGCCTGGAGCACGGGGAATGGGAACACCGGGGAGCTGTTTTTT
CDR3: CAWSTGNGNTGELFF

D: TRBD1
V: TRBV6-5
size: NA
J: TRBJ2-1
DNA: TGTGCCAGCAGGCCCGGGGGACAGGGCTACAATGAGCAGTTCTTC
CDR3: CASRPGGQGYNEQFF

D: TRBD1
V: TRBV24-1
size: NA
J: TRBJ2-5
DNA: TGTGCCACCAGGGAGACAGGGGGCGCGGAGACCCAGTACTTC
CDR3: CATRETGGAETQYF

D: NA
V: TRBV14
size: NA
J: TRBJ1-3
DNA: TGTGCCAGCAGCCACCGCGGGTTAATTCAATCTGGAAACACCATATATTTT
CDR3: CASSHRGLIQSGNTIYF

D: TRBD1
V: TRBV12-5
size: NA
J: TRBJ1-1
DNA: TGTGCTAGTGGTTTTACAGGGGGGTCTGAAGCTTTCTTT
CDR3: CASGFTGGSEAFF